These 4 T cell receptor beta chains were all obtained from the same sample, sequenced in a study of OX40 agonist ivuxolimab in advanced cancers. The protocol was immunoSEQ multiplex PCR, while the TCRdb copy is restricted to in-frame clones and leaves out a portion. Of 35,000 to 50,000 clones in the sample, approximately 84% are singletons; the top ten hold around 30%. Source: CD4+ or CD8+ T cells sorted from blood, taken in a trial of the OX40 agonist ivuxolimab. The source is an adult with an advanced solid tumor such as melanoma, head and neck, liver or kidney cancer.

The gene calls are TRBV5-5 and TRBJ2-5; 12 positions match TRBD2. The CDR3 totals 16 residues. Germline assignment: CDR1 SGHKS and CDR2 YYEKEE (reference sequence). The V and J ends lost 2 bases and 5 bases, in that order; junction bases with no gene match: 7. CDR3 amino acids: CASSFLAGGISETQYF. For the CDR3, the DNA is TGTGCCAGCAGCTTTCTAGCGGGAGGGATCAGTGAGACCCAGTACTTC. The variable domain in full, completed from reference TRBV5-5 and TRBJ2-5, reads DAGVTQSPTHLIKTRGQQVTLRCSPISGHKSVSWYQQVLGQGPQFIFQYYEKEERGRGNFPDRFSARQFPNYSSELNVNALLLGDSALYLCASSFLAGGISETQYFGPGTRLLVL.

The gene calls are TRBV6-5 and TRBJ2-7; 8 bases agree with TRBD1. Trimming at V came to 4 bases and at J to 6 bases, leaving 5 bases not matched to a gene. Germline values: CDR1 MNHEY, CDR2 SVGAGI. The CDR3 extends over 13 amino acids. As DNA, the CDR3 is TGTGCCAGCAGTTCGCCGACAGGGGTCGAGCAGTACTTC. Its translation: CASSSPTGVEQYF.

The chain uses TRBV2 and TRBJ2-1, with 7 nucleotides matching TRBD1. V was pared by 5 bases and J by 1 base, with 5 bases of the junction left unmatched. The CDR3 is made up of 15 amino acids. The germline CDR1 and CDR2 sequences are SNHLY and FYNNEI. CDR3 protein: CASSKGQLSYNEQFF. Here the CDR3 DNA reads TGTGCCAGCAGTAAGGGACAGCTATCCTACAATGAGCAGTTCTTC. Full variable domain (outside the CDR3, taken from reference TRBV2 and TRBJ2-1): EPEVTQTPSHQVTQMGQEVILRCVPISNHLYFYWYRQILGQKVEFLVSFYNNEISEKSEIFDDQFSVERPDGSNFTLKIRSTKLEDSAMYFCASSKGQLSYNEQFFGPGTRLTVL.

The CDR3 DNA reads as TGTGCCAGCAGTGGGACAGGGGGCAATGGCTACACCTTC. Translating it yields CASSGTGGNGYTF. The V and J genes are TRBV2 and TRBJ1-2; 11 bases line up with TRBD1. V dropped 4 bases and J dropped 6; count of bases not matched to a gene: 1. Germline V gene data show CDR1 as SNHLY and CDR2 as FYNNEI. The CDR3 has 13 amino acids.